The 25 T cell receptor beta chains below all came from one sample that was sequenced in a study of cytomegalovirus exposure and HLA in healthy donors. This table comes from immunoSEQ multiplex PCR, and its TCRdb copy is limited to in-frame clones, with some not included. The sample consists of some 140,000 clones, 86% of them appearing once. Material: PBMCs. The origin of the receptors is a human donor in good health.

V and J are TRBV5-6 and TRBJ2-2; no clear D. CDR3 length equals 13 residues. The ends were cut back, 4 bases at V and 6 bases at J, with 10 bases in the middle. Germline loops: CDR1 SGHDT, CDR2 YYEEEE. CDR3 region: CASSPRWAGELFF. The CDR3 DNA is TGTGCCAGCAGCCCGAGGTGGGCCGGGGAGCTGTTTTTT.

V usage is TRBV30 and J usage is TRBJ2-5; D is undetermined. This CDR3 contains 14 residues. V was pared by 3 bases and J by 5 bases, with 16 bases between. Germline assignment: CDR1 GTSNPN and CDR2 SVGIG (reference sequence). The CDR3 is CAWSPGATQETQYF. Here the CDR3 DNA reads TGTGCCTGGAGCCCCGGAGCGACTCAGGAGACCCAGTACTTC. Full variable domain (remainder filled in from reference TRBV30 and TRBJ2-5): SQTIHQWPATLVQPVGSPLSLECTVEGTSNPNLYWYRQAAGRGLQLLFYSVGIGQISSEVPQNLSASRPQDRQFILSSKKLLLSDSGFYLCAWSPGATQETQYFGPGTRLLVL.

This clone was recorded once. V and J are TRBV5-1 and TRBJ1-2, with D hard to call. V gave up 1 base and J gave up 0 bases, with 16 bases separating them. CDR3 size: 17 residues. Germline-derived CDR1 and CDR2 are SGHRS and YFSETQ. For the CDR3, the DNA is TGCGCCAGCAGCTTGAATAATCTTGGGAGAACTAACTATGGCTACACCTTC. This encodes CASSLNNLGRTNYGYTF.

This clone has only a few counts. This chain links TRBV19 with TRBJ2-2; TRBD1 matches at 7 bases. Per germline, CDR1 LNHDA and CDR2 SQIVND (reference sequence). This CDR3 contains 15 residues. The V segment lost 5 bases and the J segment 6 bases; nucleotides outside the gene matches: 9. CDR3 in amino acids: CASSLTGIGPGELFF. The CDR3 DNA reads as TGTGCCAGTAGTTTGACAGGGATAGGGCCCGGGGAGCTGTTTTTT.

This clone was seen more than once but under ten times. V and J are TRBV18 and TRBJ2-3; the D is unclear. CDR1 is KGHSH and CDR2 is LQKENI in the germline V gene. There are 13 residues in the CDR3. V dropped 3 bases and J dropped 0 bases, with 4 bases sitting between them. In DNA, the CDR3 is TGTGCCAGCTCACCCCCTAGCACAGATACGCAGTATTTT. Protein sequence: CASSPPSTDTQYF.

The chain links TRBV7-2 to TRBJ1-1; D gene uncertain. V lost 1 base and J 5 bases, leaving 11 bases between the germline ends. The CDR3 is 14 amino acids. Germline assignment: CDR1 SGHTA and CDR2 FQGNSA. In nucleotides, the CDR3 is TGTGCCAGCAGCTTAGTTTCCTCCGCGACTGAAGCTTTCTTT. Translated, it gives CASSLVSSATEAFF.

The count of this clone is one. CDR3 DNA: TGTGCCAGCAGTGACGGGACTTTTTCTGGAAACACCATATATTTT. Its translation: CASSDGTFSGNTIYF. The V gene is TRBV2, the J gene TRBJ1-3, with D maybe TRBD1 (5 bases). This CDR3 comprises 15 residues. The germline CDR1 and CDR2 sequences are SNHLY and FYNNEI. V gave up 3 bases and J gave up 1 base, with 10 bases separating them.

The rearrangement uses TRBV28 and TRBJ2-7; tentative D call: TRBD2 (6 bases). The CDR3 runs 12 residues. The germline V gene encodes CDR1 MDHEN and CDR2 SYDVKM. Trimming removed 8 bases at V and 2 bases at J, with 10 bases between. CDR3 nucleotide sequence: TGTGCCAGCCGCTCGGGGGCCTACGAGCAGTACTTC. This encodes CASRSGAYEQYF.

This clone was detected a few times. Different DNA sequences within this sample yield the same CDR3. This sequence joins TRBV6-5 and TRBJ1-3, with 7 positions matching TRBD1. The CDR3 sequence is 14 residues long. Germline CDR1 MNHEY, CDR2 SVGAGI. After removal of 5 bases from V and 2 bases from J, the junction contained 3 bases not matched to a gene. CDR3 region: CASSPDRAGNTIYF. CDR3 nucleotide sequence: TGTGCCAGCAGTCCCGACAGGGCTGGAAACACCATATATTTT.

In its sample, this clone was seen a few times. The CDR3 region is CATNRYQPQHF. Here the CDR3 DNA reads TGTGCCACCAACAGATATCAGCCCCAGCATTTT. The J gene is TRBJ1-5, the V gene TRBV6-1; D ambiguous. Germline V CDR1 and CDR2: MNHNS, SASEGT. The CDR3 covers 11 residues. The ends were cut back, 10 bases at V and 5 bases at J, with 9 bases in the middle.

The J gene is TRBJ1-1, the V gene TRBV28; no reliable D call. This CDR3 comprises 13 residues. Germline V gives CDR1 MDHEN, CDR2 SYDVKM. Trimming shortened V by 7 bases and J by 1 base, and 10 bases separated the two germline ends. The CDR3 loop is CASILVGNTEAFF. CDR3 sequence (DNA): TGTGCCAGCATCCTAGTAGGGAACACTGAAGCTTTCTTT. Using reference TRBV28 and TRBJ1-1 for the parts outside the CDR3, the full variable domain is DVKVTQSSRYLVKRTGEKVFLECVQDMDHENMFWYRQDPGLGLRLIYFSYDVKMKEKGDIPEGYSVSREKKERFSLILESASTNQTSMYLCASILVGNTEAFFGQGTRLTVV.

The chain is built from TRBV27 and TRBJ1-2; no firm D call. There are 16 residues in the CDR3. The V gene lost 1 base and the J gene lost 0 bases, with 12 bases spanning the gap. Germline CDR1 reads MNHEY; CDR2 reads SMNVEV (reference sequence). CDR3 region: CASSLFGSNPNYGYTF. In DNA form, the CDR3 reads TGTGCCAGCAGTTTATTCGGTTCCAATCCTAACTATGGCTACACCTTC.

The chain uses TRBV11-3 and TRBJ2-2, with D perhaps TRBD1 (5 bases). Germline V gives CDR1 SGHNT, CDR2 YENEEA. V was shortened by 0 bases and J by 5 bases, with 13 bases between the two germline ends. CDR3 length equals 16 residues. CDR3 in DNA: TGTGCCAGCAGCTTAGATACCAGGGAAGTGACCGGGGAGCTGTTTTTT. Its translation is CASSLDTREVTGELFF.

The chain recombines TRBV7-2 with TRBJ1-5; unclear D gene. V shed 2 bases and J shed 6 bases, with 8 bases lying between them. The CDR3 sequence is 13 residues long. The V gene's germline CDR1 is SGHTA and CDR2 FQGNSA. CDR3 sequence: CASSLKGGQPQHF. CDR3 nucleotides: TGTGCCAGCAGCTTAAAGGGAGGTCAGCCCCAGCATTTT.

The chain recombines TRBV2 with TRBJ2-5; D is uncertain. The V end was cut by 2 bases, the J end by 7 bases, with 20 bases between. The CDR3 contains 16 residues. CDR1 is SNHLY and CDR2 is FYNNEI in the germline V gene. Written as DNA, the CDR3 is TGTGCCAGCAGTGAACGCATGGGCGTCTCAGCAGGGACCCAGTACTTC. Protein product: CASSERMGVSAGTQYF.

The chain recombines TRBV6-1 with TRBJ2-7; no firm D call. The CDR3 runs 13 residues. Trimming left V 4 bases short and J 1 base short, with 8 bases between. The germline gives CDR1 MNHNS, CDR2 SASEGT. The CDR3 loop reads CASSGPGSYEQYF. As DNA, the CDR3 is TGTGCCAGCAGTGGGCCGGGTTCCTACGAGCAGTACTTC.

This sequence joins TRBV7-9 and TRBJ2-7, with 9 nucleotides matching TRBD1. Germline V gene lookup returns CDR1 SEHNR and CDR2 FQNEAQ (reference sequence). V was pared by 5 bases and J by 4 bases, with 6 bases of the junction left unmatched. This CDR3 comprises 14 residues. The CDR3 region is CASSTGTGWYEQYF. CDR3 bases: TGTGCCAGCAGCACCGGGACAGGGTGGTACGAGCAGTACTTC.

J is TRBJ2-1 and V is TRBV18, with TRBD2 identical over 11 bases. Looked up from germline, CDR1 is KGHSH and CDR2 is LQKENI. The CDR3 has 16 amino acids. V gave up 3 bases and J gave up 6 bases; unmatched junction bases: 7. As DNA, the CDR3 is TGTGCCAGCTCACCGATACTAGCGGGGGAGGGCAATGAGCAGTTCTTC. This sequence encodes CASSPILAGEGNEQFF.

The chain links TRBV19 to TRBJ2-1; D not certain. Trimming left V 6 bases short and J 3 bases short, with 6 bases between. The CDR3 has 12 amino acids. Germline V gene lookup returns CDR1 LNHDA and CDR2 SQIVND (reference sequence). The CDR3 DNA sequence: TGTGCCAGTAGCATATACTACAATGAGCAGTTCTTC. Residues: CASSIYYNEQFF.

The chain joins TRBV27 to TRBJ1-1; D call uncertain. CDR1 is MNHEY, CDR2 SMNVEV, per germline (reference sequence). This CDR3 is built from 13 residues. Trimming pared 2 bases from V and 4 bases from J, leaving 8 bases between. The CDR3 spells CASSLVGATEAFF. The CDR3 DNA follows: TGTGCCAGCAGTTTAGTGGGCGCCACTGAAGCTTTCTTT.

The chain has TRBV27 and TRBJ1-6, with 9 bases fitting TRBD1. The germline V gene has CDR1 MNHEY and CDR2 SMNVEV (reference sequence). This CDR3 region has 15 residues. Trimming cost V 3 bases and J 5 bases; bases outside gene matches: 2. In DNA, the CDR3 is TGTGCCAGCAGTTTCGGGACAGGGAATAATTCACCCCTCCACTTT. Protein: CASSFGTGNNSPLHF.

The chain has TRBV5-1 and TRBJ2-2, with TRBD2 matching 13 bases. CDR3 length: 21 amino acids. Germline-derived CDR1 and CDR2 are SGHRS and YFSETQ. V lost 1 base and J lost 0; bases outside the gene matches: 12. The CDR3 here is CASSLTPGLAGLTANTGELFF. Written as DNA, the CDR3 is TGCGCCAGCAGCTTGACACCGGGACTAGCGGGATTGACGGCGAACACCGGGGAGCTGTTTTTT.

The chain couples TRBV4-1 to TRBJ2-5; 7 nucleotides agree with TRBD2. CDR1 and CDR2 (germline): MGHRA, YSYEKL. V lost 5 bases, J lost 1 base, and 4 bases stayed unmatched. The CDR3 totals 14 residues. CDR3 sequence reads: CASSVGGTQETQYF. The CDR3 coding sequence is TGCGCCAGCAGCGTCGGGGGGACCCAAGAGACCCAGTACTTC.

The chain links TRBV14 to TRBJ2-1, with TRBD2 matching 9 bases. V was clipped by 3 bases and J by 3 bases; unmatched bases: 9. The CDR3 has 17 residues. The V gene's germline CDR1 is SGHDN and CDR2 FVKESK. CDR3 nucleotide sequence: TGTGCCAGCAGCCACACGACTAGCGGTCGATTCTACAATGAGCAGTTCTTC. Protein: CASSHTTSGRFYNEQFF.

This sequence joins TRBV7-9 and TRBJ2-1; the match to TRBD2 covers 8 bases. V was pared by 5 bases and J by 4 bases, with 10 bases of the junction left unmatched. Germline CDR1 SEHNR, CDR2 FQNEAQ (reference sequence). The CDR3 is made up of 16 amino acids. The CDR3, as DNA: TGTGCCAGCAGCCTAAGGCTAGCGGGCGGTTACAATGAGCAGTTCTTC. Its protein product is CASSLRLAGGYNEQFF.